These 25 T cell receptor beta chains share one sample of origin, sequenced in a study of molecular identifiers for immune sequencing clone quantification. TCRdb redid the calling of the PCR reads with MiXCR, one entry per CDR3 protein. The sample contains some 320,000 distinct CDR3 sequences, 24% of which appear only once. Sequenced input: naive CD8+ T cells from blood, with Jurkat cell RNA spiked in. Subset indicated: FACS-sorted CD8+CD4-CCR7+CD45RA+ naive T cells. All receptors come from a human donor in good health. Some libraries in this study had Jurkat cell RNA spiked in.

A remark on this clonotype: This may be a read error, as it is one base from a much larger clone. The CDR3 nucleotides are TGTGCCAGCAGCTTAGTCTGGCTAGCGGGGGAGGATGAGCAGATCTTC. Encoded protein: CASSLVWLAGEDEQIF. This chain connects TRBV7-8 to TRBJ2-1, with 10 bases aligning to TRBD2. The V gene's germline CDR1 is SGHVS and CDR2 FQNEAQ. The CDR3 is made up of 16 amino acids.

The chain's CDR3 is CASSLTGGAVGVEQYF. CDR3 in DNA: TGTGCCAGCAGTTTAACGGGGGGGGCCGTTGGAGTCGAGCAGTACTTC. The genes are TRBV28 and TRBJ2-7; 8 positions match TRBD2. Germline trimming cut 2 bases from V and 6 bases from J; bases unmatched to any gene: 12. The CDR3 sequence is 16 residues long. Germline CDR1 and CDR2: MDHEN and SYDVKM.

J is TRBJ2-7 and V is TRBV25-1, with D tentatively TRBD2 (6 bases). This CDR3 is 13 amino acids long. Per germline, CDR1 MGHDK and CDR2 SYGVNS. Trimming shortened V by 3 bases and J by 4 bases, and 10 bases separated the two germline ends. The CDR3 is CASSDGSGYEQYF. In nucleotides, the CDR3 is TGTGCCAGCAGTGACGGGAGTGGGTACGAGCAGTACTTC.

The V gene is TRBV7-9, the J gene TRBJ2-5, with D perhaps TRBD1 (5 bases). Germline V lookup: CDR1 SEHNR, CDR2 FQNEAQ (reference sequence). The V gene lost 0 bases and the J gene lost 3 bases, with 8 bases spanning the gap. The CDR3 has 14 residues. CDR3 loop: CASSLAGVEETQYF. CDR3 sequence (DNA): TGTGCCAGCAGCTTAGCAGGGGTGGAAGAGACCCAGTACTTC.

The count of this clonotype is one. A much more abundant neighbour one base away suggests this may be a read error. The CDR3 end shows no conserved phenylalanine or tryptophan, and so a read error is likely. The CDR3 DNA follows: TGCGCCAGCAGTTTTACAGGGGGCGCGGAGCAGTACCTC. Translation: CASSFTGGAEQYL. V usage is TRBV5-1 and J usage is TRBJ2-7; 9 bases are a match to TRBD1. V lost 5 bases, J lost 7 bases, and 7 bases stayed unmatched. This CDR3 is built from 13 residues. Germline V lookup: CDR1 SGHRS, CDR2 YFSETQ.

On this clonotype: At one end the junction does not follow the germline gene, possibly because of a read error. The CDR3 loop is CASSLFPGLPDTPYF. In DNA form, the CDR3 reads TGTGCCAGCAGCTTGTTCCCGGGTCTCCCAGATACGCCGTATTTT. The chain employs TRBV5-3 and TRBJ2-3; D remains unclear. TRBV5-3 is treated as an ORF (open reading frame) with a function not yet certain. The CDR3 contains 15 residues.

This clonotype was recorded at least ten times. This chain links TRBV6-5 with TRBJ1-1, with D possibly being TRBD1 (6 bases). The CDR3 spans 15 residues. Trimming pared 5 bases from V and 0 bases from J, leaving 13 bases between. Germline CDR1 MNHEY, CDR2 SVGAGI. CDR3 bases: TGTGCCAGCAGTCGGCAGGGGACCATGAACACTGAAGCTTTCTTT. This translates into CASSRQGTMNTEAFF.

Ten or more counts support this clonotype. This chain joins TRBV7-2 and TRBJ2-3; 7 nucleotides line up with TRBD1. Germline-derived CDR1 and CDR2 are SGHTA and FQGNSA. The CDR3 runs to 15 residues. V lost 2 bases, J lost 4 bases, and 6 bases stayed unmatched. Here the CDR3 DNA reads TGTGCCAGCAGCTTAATAGGGGGCGCCTCAGATACGCAGTATTTT. Amino acids: CASSLIGGASDTQYF.

In this sample, this clonotype turned up a few times. The chain employs TRBV7-6 and TRBJ2-3, with TRBD2 matching over 14 bases. The CDR3 is made up of 19 amino acids. The V gene end was trimmed by 2 bases and the J gene end by 9 bases; junction bases not matched to a gene: 16. Per the germline V gene, CDR1 is SGHVS and CDR2 is FNYEAQ. The CDR3 here is CASSLHPEGLAGEGGTQYF. For the CDR3, the DNA is TGTGCCAGCAGCTTACACCCCGAGGGACTAGCGGGAGAGGGAGGGACGCAGTATTTT.

The chain has TRBV6-2 or TRBV6-3 and TRBJ2-3, with D hard to call. The CDR3 has 15 residues. V was trimmed by 6 bases and J by 4 bases, leaving 17 bases between them. Germline CDR1 and CDR2: MNHEY and SVGEGT. As DNA, the CDR3 is TGTGCCAGCAGACACACCAGGAACTGGGCAGATACGCAGTATTTT. As protein: CASRHTRNWADTQYF.

This clonotype has at least ten counts. The DNA for the CDR3 is TGCAGTGCTAGAGATGTTGGGACTAGTATGTACGAGCAGTACTTC. Protein: CSARDVGTSMYEQYF. The chain couples TRBV20-1 to TRBJ2-7; 8 bases are a match to TRBD2. Germline V gives CDR1 DFQATT, CDR2 SNEGSKA (reference sequence). Trimming cost V 0 bases and J 4 bases; bases outside gene matches: 8. The CDR3 spans 15 residues.

Only a few counts were recorded for this clonotype. At one end the junction does not follow the germline gene, possibly because of a read error. This chain links TRBV5-3 with TRBJ2-6, with 11 bases aligning to TRBD2. Being an ORF, TRBV5-3 has a function that is uncertain. CDR3 length: 20 residues. This CDR3 is CASSLVLLAGGSSGANVLTF. The CDR3 coding sequence is TGTGCCAGCAGCTTGGTTCTCCTAGCGGGGGGTTCCTCTGGGGCCAACGTCCTGACTTTC.

At least ten counts were recorded for this clonotype. This chain uses TRBV28 with TRBJ1-1, with TRBD1 as a possible D gene (5 bases). The CDR3 covers 16 residues. The germline CDR1 and CDR2 sequences are MDHEN and SYDVKM. V was pared by 4 bases and J by 1 base, with 16 bases between. CDR3 loop: CASSSRGGPGNTEAFF. CDR3 sequence (DNA): TGTGCCAGCAGTTCCCGGGGGGGTCCAGGGAACACTGAAGCTTTCTTT.

This clonotype was recorded only once. A much larger clone differs by one base, so this may be a read error. The rearrangement links TRBV27 to TRBJ2-3, with a possible D match to TRBD1 (6 bases). This CDR3 has 16 residues. Germline V gene sequence: CDR1 MNHEY, CDR2 SMNVEV (reference sequence). CDR3 loop: CASSLVGGASTDTQCF. The CDR3 DNA is TGTGCCAGCAGTTTGGTTGGGGGCGCGTCGACAGATACGCAGTGTTTT.

Note on this clonotype: This may stem from a read error, because a much larger clone lies one nucleotide away. The chain joins TRBV2 to TRBJ1-2; D is perhaps TRBD1 (5 bases). CDR1 is SNHLY, CDR2 FYNNEI, per germline. The CDR3 has 14 amino acids. CDR3 residues: CACRAGNGDYGYTF. CDR3 nucleotides: TGTGCCTGCAGGGCCGGGAATGGAGACTATGGCTACACCTTC.

This clonotype occurred many times. This rearrangement joins TRBV9 to TRBJ2-2; D call uncertain. CDR3 length equals 13 residues. Germline CDR1 reads SGDLS; CDR2 reads YYNGEE. The ends were cut back, 7 bases at V and 2 bases at J, with 9 bases in the middle. CDR3 loop: CASGDINTGELFF. The CDR3 nucleotides read TGTGCCAGCGGGGATATTAACACCGGGGAGCTGTTTTTT.

This clonotype has more than one count but fewer than ten. The chain recombines TRBV7-9 with TRBJ1-1; TRBD1 matches 7 bases. From germline, CDR1 is SEHNR and CDR2 FQNEAQ (reference sequence). After removal of 1 base from V and 1 base from J, the junction contained 6 bases not matched to a gene. The CDR3 extends over 16 amino acids. The chain's CDR3 is CASSLEGGSSNTEAFF. In DNA form, the CDR3 reads TGTGCCAGCAGCTTAGAAGGGGGCAGCTCGAACACTGAAGCTTTCTTT.

Comment on this clonotype: A much bigger clone sits one base away, suggesting this may be a read error. The chain has TRBV3-1 and TRBJ1-5; tentative D call: TRBD1 (6 bases). The length of the CDR3 is 14 residues. V was pared by 6 bases and J by 11 bases, with 20 bases between. The V gene's germline CDR1 is LGHDT and CDR2 YNNKEL (reference sequence). CDR3 DNA: TGTGCCAGCAGGGAGACAGGCAGGGTCAGGACCCAGCATTTT. It codes for CASRETGRVRTQHF.

This clonotype was picked up a small number of times. V and J are TRBV6-2 or TRBV6-3 and TRBJ2-7; no definite D call. In germline, CDR1 is MNHEY, CDR2 SVGEGT. Trimming removed 0 bases from V and 3 bases from J, with 6 bases in between. The CDR3 sequence is 13 residues long. Written as DNA, the CDR3 is TGTGCCAGCAGTTACTCAAGATACTACGAGCAGTACTTC. It codes for CASSYSRYYEQYF.

This clonotype was recorded a few times. This chain uses TRBV7-9 with TRBJ2-3; TRBD2 matches 10 bases. Germline CDR1 SEHNR, CDR2 FQNEAQ (reference sequence). V shed 2 bases and J 5 bases; nucleotides not matched to a gene: 7. There are 16 residues in the CDR3. The CDR3 DNA reads as TGTGCCAGCAGCTTAACTAGCGGGACCTGGGAAGATACGCAGTATTTT. Encoded protein: CASSLTSGTWEDTQYF.

A remark on this clonotype: A much larger clone differs by one base, so this may be a read error. The chain employs TRBV7-2 and TRBJ2-1, with 12 nucleotides matching TRBD2. Per germline, CDR1 SGHTA and CDR2 FQGNSA. The CDR3 loop spans 18 amino acids. The DNA for the CDR3 is TGTGCCAGCAGCTTAGGTCTAGCGGGGGGGTACTCCCACAATGAGCAGTTCTTC. Translating gives CASSLGLAGGYSHNEQFF.

This chain uses TRBV7-9 with TRBJ1-1; 9 positions agree with TRBD1. The CDR3 runs 15 residues. Germline loops: CDR1 SEHNR, CDR2 FQNEAQ (reference sequence). Trimming cost V 1 base and J 5 bases; bases outside gene matches: 5. The CDR3: CASSLGNRGLTEAFF. The CDR3 bases are TGTGCCAGCAGCTTAGGCAACAGGGGGCTTACTGAAGCTTTCTTT.

Note on this clonotype: Since no conserved phenylalanine or tryptophan closes the CDR3, a read error is the likely cause. This CDR3 is CASSYSHWTLNTEAFL. The CDR3 region has the DNA TGTGCCAGCAGTTACTCCCACTGGACACTGAACACTGAAGCTTTCCTT. The chain couples TRBV6-5 to TRBJ1-1; D is possibly TRBD1 (5 bases). V was trimmed by 0 bases and J by 0 bases, leaving 11 bases between them. CDR1 is MNHEY and CDR2 is SVGAGI in the germline V gene. This CDR3 comprises 16 residues.

The chain couples TRBV19 to TRBJ1-5, with D maybe TRBD1 (6 bases). CDR1 LNHDA and CDR2 SQIVND come from the germline V gene (reference sequence). V was trimmed by 6 bases and J by 6 bases, leaving 18 bases between them. This CDR3 spans 15 amino acids. The CDR3 region has the DNA TGTGCCAGTAGCTCAGGGGAGAGTGTGTTTCAGCCCCAGCATTTT. Protein: CASSSGESVFQPQHF.

The chain couples TRBV19 to TRBJ1-5; the D gene is possibly TRBD1 (6 bases). CDR1 is LNHDA and CDR2 is SQIVND in the germline V gene (reference sequence). This CDR3 spans 12 amino acids. V lost 3 bases and J 13 bases, leaving 13 bases between the germline ends. The CDR3 coding sequence is TGTGCCAGTAGTATTGTGGGGGCTTCTCAGCATTTT. Translating it yields CASSIVGASQHF.